The following is a T cell receptor (beta chain) sequence with its context. Looked up from germline, CDR1 is LNHDA and CDR2 is SQIVND (reference sequence). J gave up 5 bases and V 0 bases, and 8 bases lay outside the gene matches. The CDR3 is 16 residues long. Amplification used 60 Vbeta primers and 13 Jbeta primers. Clones were read by immunoSEQ multiplex PCR, and TCRdb kept only the in-frame ones, dropping some. The data show about 130,000 clones, with about 80% seen just once and roughly 1.2% held by the top ten. This specimen belongs to a study of cytomegalovirus exposure and HLA in healthy donors. On the study more broadly: The roughly 100 million unique TCR beta sequences, from around 200 million T cells, were found by an earlier analysis.

The rearrangement uses TRBV19 and TRBJ2-3; 7 positions match TRBD2. This TCR derives from a girl aged 2 to 10 in good health and CMV-seronegative. Sequenced input: PBMCs. CDR3 amino acids: CASSIEAGSLLDTQYF. The CDR3 DNA reads TGTGCCAGTAGTATAGAAGCGGGGTCCCTGCTAGATACGCAGTATTTT. Full variable domain (outside the CDR3, taken from reference TRBV19 and TRBJ2-3): DGGITQSPKYLFRKEGQNVTLSCEQNLNHDAMYWYRQDPGQGLRLIYYSQIVNDFQKGDIAEGYSVSREKKESFPLTVTSAQKNPTAFYLCASSIEAGSLLDTQYFGPGTRLTVL.